These 15 T cell receptor beta chains were all obtained from the same sample, sequenced in a study of T cell responses to AZD1222 COVID-19 vaccine. TCRdb's table, derived via immunoSEQ multiplex PCR, lists solely in-frame clones and lacks some. The sample lists 45,000 or so clones; 80% to 90% were seen once. The sample in question was peripheral blood, obtained 28 days after the second AZD1222 dose. These receptors all stem from an adult who received the AZD1222 COVID-19 vaccine.

This clone has only one observation. The chain combines TRBV27 with TRBJ2-1; 10 nucleotides align to TRBD2. This CDR3 contains 14 residues. Germline loops: CDR1 MNHEY, CDR2 SMNVEV (reference sequence). Losses at the gene ends were 10 bases for V and 6 bases for J; bases not matched to a gene: 9. CDR3 loop: CAISPSGSGNEQFF. The CDR3 coding sequence is TGTGCCATCTCCCCTAGCGGGAGTGGCAATGAGCAGTTCTTC.

This clone has only one observation. This chain links TRBV15 with TRBJ1-4; 9 bases match TRBD1. J was trimmed by 7 bases and V by 1 base; bases with no gene match: 4. The length of the CDR3 is 15 residues. Germline V gives CDR1 LNHNV, CDR2 YYDKDF (reference sequence). The CDR3 bases are TGTGCCACCAGCAGAGGGGACAGGGAGAGTGAAAAACTGTTTTTT. As protein: CATSRGDRESEKLFF.

CDR3 protein: CASSWGTGNTEAFF. DNA for the CDR3: TGCGCCAGCAGCTGGGGGACAGGGAACACTGAAGCTTTCTTT. This sequence joins TRBV5-1 and TRBJ1-1; 8 bases line up with TRBD1. Germline V CDR1 and CDR2: SGHRS, YFSETQ. J was trimmed by 1 base and V by 3 bases; bases with no gene match: 2. The CDR3 is made up of 14 amino acids.

V gene TRBV28 combines with J gene TRBJ2-5; 8 bases align to TRBD1. This CDR3 comprises 16 residues. The germline CDR1 and CDR2 sequences are MDHEN and SYDVKM. With 5 bases clipped from V and 5 bases from J, the junction kept 13 bases outside the gene matches. Written as DNA, the CDR3 is TGTGCCAGCAGTGCCGCCTGGACAGGGATCGGGGAGACCCAGTACTTC. Its protein is CASSAAWTGIGETQYF. The variable domain in full, completed from reference TRBV28 and TRBJ2-5, reads DVKVTQSSRYLVKRTGEKVFLECVQDMDHENMFWYRQDPGLGLRLIYFSYDVKMKEKGDIPEGYSVSREKKERFSLILESASTNQTSMYLCASSAAWTGIGETQYFGPGTRLLVL.

The CDR3 protein is CSANYEQYF. Written as DNA, the CDR3 is TGCAGTGCTAACTACGAGCAGTACTTC. The chain links TRBV20-1 to TRBJ2-7; D call uncertain. The V and J ends lost 4 bases and 3 bases respectively, with 1 base between them. CDR1 and CDR2 (germline): DFQATT, SNEGSKA (reference sequence). The CDR3 loop spans 9 amino acids.

The gene calls are TRBV5-1 and TRBJ2-3; 12 positions match TRBD2. Trimming cost V 4 bases and J 5 bases; bases outside gene matches: 11. The CDR3 is made up of 17 amino acids. The germline V gene encodes CDR1 SGHRS and CDR2 YFSETQ. CDR3 protein: CASSLYTTSGSGDTQYF. DNA for the CDR3: TGCGCCAGCAGCCTGTACACGACTAGCGGGAGCGGAGATACGCAGTATTTT. Full variable domain (outside the CDR3, taken from reference TRBV5-1 and TRBJ2-3): KAGVTQTPRYLIKTRGQQVTLSCSPISGHRSVSWYQQTPGQGLQFLFEYFSETQRNKGNFPGRFSGRQFSNSRSEMNVSTLELGDSALYLCASSLYTTSGSGDTQYFGPGTRLTVL.

The rearrangement joins TRBV27 to TRBJ2-3; 7 positions agree with TRBD2. V shed 1 base, J shed 4 bases, and the junction held 11 bases outside the gene matches. The germline CDR1 and CDR2 sequences are MNHEY and SMNVEV (reference sequence). The CDR3 covers 17 residues. CDR3 amino acids: CASSLYQRGGSSDTQYF. The CDR3 nucleotides read TGTGCCAGCAGTTTATATCAAAGGGGCGGGAGTTCAGATACGCAGTATTTT.

This rearrangement joins TRBV10-3 to TRBJ2-5; TRBD1 matches at 7 bases. Germline CDR1 is ENHRY and CDR2 is SYGVKD. V was clipped by 8 bases and J by 0 bases; unmatched bases: 12. This CDR3 spans 16 amino acids. The CDR3 loop reads CAISPSRTGNQETQYF. CDR3 coding DNA: TGTGCCATCTCCCCCTCACGGACAGGAAACCAAGAGACCCAGTACTTC.

This clone was seen only once. V is TRBV7-9 and J is TRBJ1-3; D gene ambiguous. CDR1 and CDR2 (germline): SEHNR, FQNEAQ (reference sequence). V lost 3 bases to trimming and J lost 4 bases, with 16 bases between them. The CDR3 extends over 16 amino acids. CDR3 loop: CASSFTPDWRGNTIYF. The CDR3 DNA reads as TGTGCCAGCAGCTTTACCCCGGACTGGCGGGGAAACACCATATATTTT.

This clone came up once. The rearrangement uses TRBV19 and TRBJ2-1; TRBD1 aligns across 9 bases. Germline V gene lookup returns CDR1 LNHDA and CDR2 SQIVND (reference sequence). V gave up 5 bases and J gave up 5 bases; unmatched junction bases: 4. The CDR3 covers 14 residues. The CDR3 sequence is CASSPTGGNNEQFF. Here the CDR3 DNA reads TGTGCCAGTAGTCCGACAGGGGGGAACAATGAGCAGTTCTTC.

V is TRBV4-1 and J is TRBJ1-1, with D maybe TRBD1 (6 bases). Germline assignment: CDR1 MGHRA and CDR2 YSYEKL. CDR3 length: 14 residues. The V gene lost 2 bases and the J gene lost 3 bases, with 10 bases spanning the gap. CDR3 amino acids: CASSQYRQDTEAFF. CDR3 DNA: TGCGCCAGCAGCCAATATAGACAGGACACTGAAGCTTTCTTT.

V gene TRBV5-4 combines with J gene TRBJ2-3; 9 bases are shared with TRBD2. Germline V gene data show CDR1 as SGHNT and CDR2 as YYREEE (reference sequence). Unmatched junction bases numbered 8, after V lost 4 bases and J lost 2 bases. The CDR3 is 16 residues long. The CDR3 region is CASSRSLAGVTDTQYF. For the CDR3, the DNA is TGTGCCAGCAGCCGGAGCTTAGCGGGAGTCACAGATACGCAGTATTTT.

The genes are TRBV6-5 and TRBJ1-1; TRBD1 aligns across 8 bases. This CDR3 has 15 amino acids. Germline CDR1 MNHEY, CDR2 SVGAGI. The trim removed 2 bases at V and 2 bases at J, leaving 4 bases unmatched. The CDR3 DNA reads as TGTGCCAGCAGTTACGGGACAGGATTAAACACTGAAGCTTTCTTT. Translating it yields CASSYGTGLNTEAFF.

The chain joins TRBV4-1 to TRBJ2-7, with a weak D call TRBD1 (5 bases). The germline CDR1 and CDR2 sequences are MGHRA and YSYEKL. V dropped 4 bases and J dropped 5 bases, with 12 bases sitting between them. This CDR3 spans 13 amino acids. CDR3: CASSPTRVHEQYF. CDR3 DNA sequence: TGCGCCAGCAGCCCTACCAGGGTCCACGAGCAGTACTTC.

The CDR3, as DNA: TGCGCCAGCAGCTTGGGGAGGGGCGGGACGAATTCCTACGAGCAGTACTTC. This translates into CASSLGRGGTNSYEQYF. This chain joins TRBV5-1 and TRBJ2-7, with D possibly matching TRBD2 (6 bases). Between the trimmed V and J ends, which lost 0 bases and 1 base, there was a span of 17 bases. Germline V lookup: CDR1 SGHRS, CDR2 YFSETQ. This CDR3 is built from 17 residues.